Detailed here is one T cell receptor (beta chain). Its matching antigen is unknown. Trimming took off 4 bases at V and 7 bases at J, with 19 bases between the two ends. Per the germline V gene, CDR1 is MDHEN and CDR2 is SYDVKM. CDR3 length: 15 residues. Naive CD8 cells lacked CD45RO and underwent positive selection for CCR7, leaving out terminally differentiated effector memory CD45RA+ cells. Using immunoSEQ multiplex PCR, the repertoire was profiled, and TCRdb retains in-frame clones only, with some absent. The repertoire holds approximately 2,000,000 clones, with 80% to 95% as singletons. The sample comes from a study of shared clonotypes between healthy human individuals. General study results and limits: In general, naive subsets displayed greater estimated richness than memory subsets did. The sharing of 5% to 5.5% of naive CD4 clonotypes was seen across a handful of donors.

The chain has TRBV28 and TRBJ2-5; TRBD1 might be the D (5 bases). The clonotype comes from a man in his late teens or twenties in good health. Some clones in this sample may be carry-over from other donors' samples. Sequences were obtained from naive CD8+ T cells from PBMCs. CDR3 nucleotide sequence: TGTGCCAGCAGTTCGGACACTACCCTCATGGGGACCCAGTACTTC. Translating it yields CASSSDTTLMGTQYF.